The 2 T cell receptor beta chains below were found in one sample sequenced in a study of T-cell memory formation after mild COVID-19. TCRdb itself ran the 5' RACE reads through MiXCR, one entry per CDR3 protein. Of over 150,000 distinct CDR3 sequences in the sample, about 20% were seen once. Sequenced material: PBMCs or a T cell subset sorted from them (not recorded which). These receptors all come from an adult woman who had mild COVID-19 (a few samples of this study predate the infection). Cell type and time point are not known.

This clonotype was picked up a small number of times. The chain employs TRBV10-3 and TRBJ1-1; D may be TRBD1 (6 bases). Germline CDR1 and CDR2: ENHRY and SYGVKD. This CDR3 has 14 residues. Trimming removed 7 bases from V and 1 base from J, with 13 bases in between. DNA of the CDR3: TGTGCCATCACCCTTGGACAGTGGAACACTGAAGCTTTCTTT. As protein: CAITLGQWNTEAFF.

This clonotype was counted only a few times. The gene calls are TRBV6-1 and TRBJ2-3; 7 bases agree with TRBD1. The CDR3 consists of 16 residues. CDR1 and CDR2 (germline): MNHNS, SASEGT. J gave up 1 base and V 2 bases, and 6 bases lay outside the gene matches. CDR3 nucleotide sequence: TGTGCCAGCAGTGAATGGTACAGGGGCGGCACAGATACGCAGTATTTT. It translates to CASSEWYRGGTDTQYF.